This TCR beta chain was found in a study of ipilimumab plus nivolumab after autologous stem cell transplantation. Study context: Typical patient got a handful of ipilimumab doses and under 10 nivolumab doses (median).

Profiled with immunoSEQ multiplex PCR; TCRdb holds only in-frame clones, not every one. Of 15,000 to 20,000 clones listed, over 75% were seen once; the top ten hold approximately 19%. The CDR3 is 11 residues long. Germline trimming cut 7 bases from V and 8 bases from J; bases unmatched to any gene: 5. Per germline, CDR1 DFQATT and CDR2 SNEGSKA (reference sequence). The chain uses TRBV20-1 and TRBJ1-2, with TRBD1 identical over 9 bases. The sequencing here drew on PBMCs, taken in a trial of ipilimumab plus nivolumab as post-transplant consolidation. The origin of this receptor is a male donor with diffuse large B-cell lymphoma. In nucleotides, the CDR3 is TGCAGTGGGGGACAGGGAGTAGGCTACACCTTC. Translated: CSGGQGVGYTF.